The rows below give T cell receptor beta chains drawn from one sample of a study of control samples from healthy donors and cancer patients. Clones were sequenced by immunoSEQ multiplex PCR, and TCRdb holds only the in-frame ones, with some missing. The table has about 95,000 clones, approximately 89% seen once; the top ten hold nearly 0.95%. Source material: blood. All receptors come from a woman in her 30s in good health. Both conserved end residues are part of each CDR3. D genes are given only for firm matches. Size values are once, few and many counts, or a class for expanded clones, and some rows have none.

j_gene: TRBJ1-4
d_gene: NA
abundance: NA
v_gene: TRBV30
CDR3nt: TGTGCCTGTGCGCGAGGGGCGAGGGAAAAACTGTTTTTT
CDR3aa: CACARGAREKLFF

j_gene: TRBJ1-5
d_gene: NA
abundance: NA
v_gene: TRBV2
CDR3nt: TGTGCCAGCAGTGAGGTGGGGCTTAGCAATCAGCCCCAGCATTTT
CDR3aa: CASSEVGLSNQPQHF

j_gene: TRBJ1-2
d_gene: TRBD1
abundance: NA
v_gene: TRBV3-1/TRBV3-2
CDR3nt: TGTGCCAGCAGTCTGACAGGGACTAACTATGGCTACACCTTC
CDR3aa: CASSLTGTNYGYTF

j_gene: TRBJ2-1
d_gene: NA
abundance: NA
v_gene: TRBV3-1/TRBV3-2
CDR3nt: TGTGCCAGCAGCCACCGCCTAGAGGATGAGCAGTTCTTC
CDR3aa: CASSHRLEDEQFF

j_gene: TRBJ1-2
d_gene: NA
abundance: NA
v_gene: TRBV27
CDR3nt: TGTGCCAGCAGTATGGACCGGTCTAACTATGGCTACACCTTC
CDR3aa: CASSMDRSNYGYTF

j_gene: TRBJ2-1
d_gene: NA
abundance: NA
v_gene: TRBV18
CDR3nt: TGTGCCAGCTCACCCGTAGGTAGGGGCCCGGGGCCCCCAGAGCAGTTCTTC
CDR3aa: CASSPVGRGPGPPEQFF

j_gene: TRBJ2-3
d_gene: NA
abundance: NA
v_gene: TRBV10-1
CDR3nt: TGCGCCAGCAGTGGGCTTGGCCCCACAGATACGCAGTATTTT
CDR3aa: CASSGLGPTDTQYF

j_gene: TRBJ2-5
d_gene: NA
abundance: NA
v_gene: TRBV7-2
CDR3nt: TGTGCCAGCAGCTTAGTTTCCGGCGGACAGACCCAGTACTTC
CDR3aa: CASSLVSGGQTQYF

j_gene: TRBJ2-7
d_gene: TRBD2
abundance: NA
v_gene: TRBV6-5
CDR3nt: TGTGCCAGCAGTTACGGGCGGGGGACCTCCCGCGAGCAGTACTTC
CDR3aa: CASSYGRGTSREQYF

j_gene: TRBJ2-2
d_gene: NA
abundance: NA
v_gene: TRBV6-1
CDR3nt: TGTGCCAGCAGTGAGAAGAACAGGTTGACCGGGGAGCTGTTTTTT
CDR3aa: CASSEKNRLTGELFF

j_gene: TRBJ2-3
d_gene: NA
abundance: NA
v_gene: TRBV9
CDR3nt: TGTGCCAGCAGCGTAGACGGCCCTAGCACAGATACGCAGTATTTT
CDR3aa: CASSVDGPSTDTQYF

j_gene: TRBJ2-7
d_gene: NA
abundance: NA
v_gene: TRBV7-2
CDR3nt: TGTGCCAGCAGCTTGATGGCAATTCCCTACGAGCAGTACTTC
CDR3aa: CASSLMAIPYEQYF

j_gene: TRBJ2-2
d_gene: NA
abundance: NA
v_gene: TRBV7-2
CDR3nt: TGTGCCAGCAGCTTAGTTGGGGAGCTGTTTTTT
CDR3aa: CASSLVGELFF

j_gene: TRBJ1-2
d_gene: NA
abundance: NA
v_gene: TRBV5-1
CDR3nt: TGCGCCAGCAGCTTAAACAGGGCTAGCAACTATGGCTACACCTTC
CDR3aa: CASSLNRASNYGYTF

j_gene: TRBJ1-1
d_gene: NA
abundance: once
v_gene: TRBV3-1/TRBV3-2
CDR3nt: TGTGCCAGCAGCCAAGATGTCCTCCGAATGAACACTGAAGCTTTCTTT
CDR3aa: CASSQDVLRMNTEAFF

j_gene: TRBJ1-4
d_gene: TRBD1
abundance: NA
v_gene: TRBV6-5
CDR3nt: TGTGCCAGCACGACAGGGGCACCTAATGAAAAACTGTTTTTT
CDR3aa: CASTTGAPNEKLFF

j_gene: TRBJ1-5
d_gene: NA
abundance: NA
v_gene: TRBV18
CDR3nt: TGTGCCAGCTCACGTATTGAGGGGAGCAATCAGCCCCAGCATTTT
CDR3aa: CASSRIEGSNQPQHF

j_gene: TRBJ1-1
d_gene: NA
abundance: NA
v_gene: TRBV5-4
CDR3nt: TGTGCCAGCAGCTTGGACAGGGTAGCTTTCTTT
CDR3aa: CASSLDRVAFF

j_gene: TRBJ2-3
d_gene: TRBD2
abundance: NA
v_gene: TRBV5-4
CDR3nt: TGTGCCAGCAGCTGGGGACTAGCGGGAGATACGCAGTATTTT
CDR3aa: CASSWGLAGDTQYF

j_gene: TRBJ2-6
d_gene: NA
abundance: few
v_gene: TRBV19
CDR3nt: TGTGCCAGTAGTCTCCCTGGGGCCAACGTCCTGACTTTC
CDR3aa: CASSLPGANVLTF

j_gene: TRBJ2-7
d_gene: TRBD2
abundance: NA
v_gene: TRBV10-1
CDR3nt: TGCGCCAGCAGTGAGGCGGGGGTGGTCGAGCAGTACTTC
CDR3aa: CASSEAGVVEQYF

j_gene: TRBJ1-6
d_gene: TRBD1
abundance: NA
v_gene: TRBV7-8
CDR3nt: TGTGCCAGCAGCAAAACAGGGGCCATCTATAATTCACCCCTCCACTTT
CDR3aa: CASSKTGAIYNSPLHF

j_gene: TRBJ1-1
d_gene: NA
abundance: NA
v_gene: TRBV27
CDR3nt: TGTGCCAGCAGTTCTAGGGGCGTCACTGAAGCTTTCTTT
CDR3aa: CASSSRGVTEAFF

j_gene: TRBJ1-1
d_gene: NA
abundance: NA
v_gene: TRBV2
CDR3nt: TGTGCCAGCAGGAGAGATATGAACACTGAAGCTTTCTTT
CDR3aa: CASRRDMNTEAFF